Included here is one TCR beta chain sequence, with context. Its specificity is not known. TCRdb keeps only in-frame clones here, not all; method: immunoSEQ multiplex PCR. Here the sample spans some 23,000 clones, 69% being singletons. The CDR3 has 18 amino acids. Following autologous stem cell transplantation, relapse occurred in every patient, and exposure to brentuximab vedotin varied. The sample is drawn from a study of PD-1 blockade in classical Hodgkin lymphoma. General observations from the study: Reports described newly diagnosed patients as having lower baseline TCR diversity than healthy donors. TCR diversity rose significantly by C4D1 in CD4+ but not CD8+ cells. Complete responders entered with baseline diversity on par with newly diagnosed patients, the results showed.

This sample comprised peripheral blood mononuclear cells (PBMCs), obtained at baseline. The gene calls are TRBV21-1 and TRBJ2-1; whether TRBD2, the table's D call, matches the DNA was not checked. TRBV21-1 is classified as a pseudogene. This TCR was sampled from a human donor with classical Hodgkin lymphoma. The CDR3 region is CASSKMDQSSGGYNEQFF. CDR3 DNA: TGTGCCAGCAGCAAAATGGATCAGAGCAGCGGGGGATACAATGAGCAGTTCTTC.